Following are 20 T cell receptor beta chains from one sample sequenced in a study of blood T cell repertoires in COVID-19. Sequenced by immunoSEQ multiplex PCR; TCRdb stores in-frame clones only, minus some. The table shows 95,000 to 150,000 clones, with 65% to 80% occurring only once. Sequencing input: peripheral blood. Receptor source: a human donor with acute or convalescent COVID-19. The donor label of this sample is uncertain.

This clone was detected a few times. V gene TRBV5-1 combines with J gene TRBJ1-6; possibly TRBD1 for D (6 bases). Germline assignment: CDR1 SGHRS and CDR2 YFSETQ. V shed 4 bases and J shed 11 bases, with 19 bases lying between them. The CDR3 spans 15 residues. In nucleotides, the CDR3 is TGCGCCAGCAGCCACAACAGGGTTGAGGGTCCACCCCTCCACTTT. Protein product: CASSHNRVEGPPLHF.

The genes are TRBV7-9 and TRBJ1-4; 7 nucleotides agree with TRBD1. V gave up 4 bases and J gave up 8 bases; unmatched junction bases: 7. Germline V gene sequence: CDR1 SEHNR, CDR2 FQNEAQ (reference sequence). The CDR3 loop spans 14 amino acids. The CDR3 nucleotides are TGTGCCAGCAGCTCGACAGGGAAGGGAGAAAAACTGTTTTTT. Its translation: CASSSTGKGEKLFF.

This clone was observed a few times. The chain joins TRBV5-1 to TRBJ1-2, with D possibly being TRBD1 (6 bases). Between the trimmed V and J ends, which lost 1 base and 8 bases, there was a span of 15 bases. CDR1 and CDR2 (germline): SGHRS, YFSETQ. CDR3 size: 14 residues. CDR3 DNA sequence: TGCGCCAGCAGCTTGACCGAGACCAGGGGAGGCTACACCTTC. Encoded protein: CASSLTETRGGYTF. Combining the CDR3 with reference TRBV5-1 and TRBJ1-2 gives the whole variable domain KAGVTQTPRYLIKTRGQQVTLSCSPISGHRSVSWYQQTPGQGLQFLFEYFSETQRNKGNFPGRFSGRQFSNSRSEMNVSTLELGDSALYLCASSLTETRGGYTFGSGTRLTVV.

This clone is a singleton in its sample. The V and J genes are TRBV6-5 and TRBJ1-3; D is ambiguous. The CDR3 length is 14 residues. V was shortened by 0 bases and J by 7 bases, with 10 bases between the two germline ends. Germline CDR1 and CDR2: MNHEY and SVGAGI. The chain's CDR3 is CASSYSYAGNTIYF. The CDR3 coding sequence is TGTGCCAGCAGTTACTCGTACGCCGGGAACACCATATATTTT.

V and J are TRBV4-1 and TRBJ1-5, with unresolved D. Germline-derived CDR1 and CDR2 are MGHRA and YSYEKL. The V end was cut by 2 bases, the J end by 12 bases, with 11 bases between. The CDR3 extends over 12 amino acids. CDR3: CASSQSGGIQHF. Here the CDR3 DNA reads TGCGCCAGCAGCCAATCAGGTGGTATCCAGCATTTT.

The chain links TRBV29-1 to TRBJ1-1; maybe TRBD1 (6 bases). This CDR3 is built from 13 residues. The V and J ends lost 6 bases and 4 bases respectively, with 15 bases between them. Germline-derived CDR1 and CDR2 are SQVTM and ANQGSEA. CDR3: CSVPTGLATEAFF. DNA for the CDR3: TGCAGCGTCCCGACAGGTTTGGCCACTGAAGCTTTCTTT.

V usage is TRBV12-3 or TRBV12-4 and J usage is TRBJ2-1; TRBD2 might be the D (7 bases). V was cut by 7 bases and J by 7 bases, with 14 bases left in between. This CDR3 has 13 amino acids. CDR3 region: CASMWGGPNEQFF. The CDR3 region has the DNA TGTGCCAGCATGTGGGGGGGGCCAAATGAGCAGTTCTTC.

This sequence joins TRBV2 and TRBJ2-7; TRBD1 agrees at 8 bases. Unmatched junction bases numbered 6, after V lost 2 bases and J lost 0 bases. Germline values: CDR1 SNHLY, CDR2 FYNNEI. This CDR3 is 16 amino acids long. CDR3: CASSERQGHPSYEQYV. CDR3 coding DNA: TGTGCCAGCAGTGAAAGACAGGGGCATCCCTCCTACGAGCAGTACGTC.

The chain couples TRBV15 to TRBJ1-4; 10 nucleotides agree with TRBD1. The junction had 4 bases not matched to a gene; V was cut back by 5 bases and J by 7 bases. There are 14 residues in the CDR3. Germline V lookup: CDR1 LNHNV, CDR2 YYDKDF (reference sequence). CDR3 loop: CATSRDRGSEKLFF. The CDR3 DNA reads TGTGCCACCAGCCGGGACAGGGGAAGTGAAAAACTGTTTTTT.

This clone was seen only a few times. This chain links TRBV6-6 with TRBJ1-2, with TRBD1 identical over 7 bases. J gave up 4 bases and V 6 bases, and 5 bases lay outside the gene matches. Germline V lookup: CDR1 MNHNY, CDR2 SVGAGI (reference sequence). The CDR3 loop spans 13 amino acids. CDR3 residues: CASRGGQSYGYTF. DNA of the CDR3: TGTGCCAGCAGGGGGGGACAGTCCTATGGCTACACCTTC.

The J gene is TRBJ1-2, the V gene TRBV29-1, with 8 bases lining up with TRBD1. J lost 4 bases, V lost 7 bases, and 8 bases had no gene match. The CDR3 is made up of 13 amino acids. Germline V gives CDR1 SQVTM, CDR2 ANQGSEA. The CDR3 reads CSATQGGGYGYTF. In nucleotides, the CDR3 is TGCAGCGCCACACAGGGGGGTGGCTATGGCTACACCTTC.

The chain links TRBV11-3 to TRBJ2-1; a possible D gene is TRBD1 (6 bases). V lost 1 base, J lost 5 bases, and 12 bases lay in between. This CDR3 spans 15 amino acids. Germline V lookup: CDR1 SGHNT, CDR2 YENEEA. The CDR3, as DNA: TGTGCCAGCAGCTTAGGTGGGGACACCAACAATGAGCAGTTCTTC. This translates into CASSLGGDTNNEQFF.

The CDR3 DNA follows: TGTGCCAGCAGTTCTCTAGCGGGGCAGATGGATGAGCAGTTCTTC. Encoded protein: CASSSLAGQMDEQFF. The V call is TRBV11-2, the J call TRBJ2-1, with TRBD2 matching 9 bases. The germline V gene has CDR1 SGHAT and CDR2 FQNNGV. Trimming at V came to 6 bases and at J to 8 bases, leaving 11 bases not matched to a gene. The CDR3 spans 15 residues.

The genes are TRBV9 and TRBJ2-4, with D possibly TRBD1 on 6 matching bases. The V and J ends lost 4 bases and 2 bases respectively, with 19 bases between them. This CDR3 comprises 17 residues. Germline V gene lookup returns CDR1 SGDLS and CDR2 YYNGEE. The CDR3 nucleotides read TGTGCCAGCAGCATAAGGACAGTCTGTGTCACCAAAAACATTCAGTACTTC. Its protein is CASSIRTVCVTKNIQYF.

This chain uses TRBV5-1 with TRBJ1-2; the D is unclear. The ends were cut back, 1 base at V and 5 bases at J, with 15 bases in the middle. The CDR3 consists of 15 residues. Germline CDR1 SGHRS, CDR2 YFSETQ. Here the CDR3 reads CASSLSRVEGYGYTF. The CDR3 DNA is TGCGCCAGCAGCTTGAGCCGGGTCGAGGGTTATGGCTACACCTTC. The entire variable domain, with the rest obtained from reference TRBV5-1 and TRBJ1-2, is as follows: KAGVTQTPRYLIKTRGQQVTLSCSPISGHRSVSWYQQTPGQGLQFLFEYFSETQRNKGNFPGRFSGRQFSNSRSEMNVSTLELGDSALYLCASSLSRVEGYGYTFGSGTRLTVV.

The chain has TRBV19 and TRBJ1-4; 7 bases are shared with TRBD1. The CDR3 has 19 amino acids. The junction had 15 bases not matched to a gene; V was cut back by 4 bases and J by 1 base. Germline values: CDR1 LNHDA, CDR2 SQIVND (reference sequence). CDR3 amino acids: CASSNAAGGTLGTNEKLFF. CDR3 DNA sequence: TGTGCCAGTAGTAACGCGGCAGGGGGGACTTTAGGAACTAATGAAAAACTGTTTTTT.

Comment on this clone: Other DNA variants within this sample encode the same CDR3. CDR3 in amino acids: CASSPGQNQPQHF. The DNA of the CDR3 is TGTGCCAGCTCACCTGGACAGAATCAGCCCCAGCATTTT. The chain is built from TRBV18 and TRBJ1-5; a possible D gene is TRBD1 (6 bases). Germline lookup yields CDR1 KGHSH and CDR2 LQKENI. V was pared by 3 bases and J by 4 bases, with 7 bases between. The CDR3 extends over 13 amino acids.

This chain uses TRBV5-1 with TRBJ2-1; D is possibly TRBD2 (7 bases). The CDR3 extends over 16 amino acids. Looked up from germline, CDR1 is SGHRS and CDR2 is YFSETQ. Trimming shortened V by 0 bases and J by 5 bases, and 15 bases separated the two germline ends. CDR3 residues: CASSLEFGGGHNEQFF. The CDR3 nucleotides are TGCGCCAGCAGCTTGGAATTTGGCGGGGGCCACAATGAGCAGTTCTTC.

This clone was counted at least ten times. The chain employs TRBV19 and TRBJ1-6, with TRBD1 identical over 7 bases. After removal of 5 bases from V and 9 bases from J, the junction contained 7 bases not matched to a gene. Germline assignment: CDR1 LNHDA and CDR2 SQIVND (reference sequence). CDR3 length: 14 amino acids. CDR3 bases: TGTGCCAGTAGTGAGGGGGCCGTAATTTCACCCCTCCACTTT. Protein: CASSEGAVISPLHF.

The rearrangement joins TRBV7-8 to TRBJ2-3; TRBD2 aligns across 8 bases. Germline V gives CDR1 SGHVS, CDR2 FQNEAQ. J lost 4 bases, V lost 2 bases, and 8 bases had no gene match. CDR3 length equals 16 residues. The CDR3 nucleotides read TGTGCCAGCAGCTTACATGGAGCGGGGGCGTCAGATACGCAGTATTTT. This gives the protein CASSLHGAGASDTQYF.